The next 23 T cell receptor beta chains were all read from a single sample in a study of radiation and T cells in renal cell carcinoma. The treatment is: treatment-naive control, cytoreductive nephrectomy. Some clones are missing from TCRdb's copy, which holds only in-frame ones; the method was immunoSEQ multiplex PCR. The sample lists over 10,000 clones, about 71% occurring once. This material consisted of tumor tissue, taken from a patient whose treatment was nephrectomy without radiotherapy. These receptor sequences come from a woman aged 80 or over with renal cell carcinoma.

This clone was found a few times. CDR3 loop: CASRGSSNQPQHF. CDR3 DNA: TGTGCCAGCCGTGGGAGTAGCAATCAGCCCCAGCATTTT. The genes are TRBV28 and TRBJ1-5; the D is unclear. The V end was cut by 8 bases, the J end by 0 bases, with 8 bases between. This CDR3 region has 13 residues. CDR1 and CDR2 from the germline V gene are MDHEN and SYDVKM.

CDR3 amino acids: CAIRRQGQDTEAFF. The CDR3 region has the DNA TGTGCCATCAGGAGGCAGGGGCAGGACACTGAAGCTTTCTTT. The V and J genes are TRBV10-3 and TRBJ1-1; maybe TRBD1 (6 bases). The CDR3 length is 14 residues. The ends were cut back, 6 bases at V and 3 bases at J, with 14 bases in the middle. Looked up from germline, CDR1 is ENHRY and CDR2 is SYGVKD.

CDR3 protein: CASSGRQTDPAAVQYF. The DNA for the CDR3 is TGTGCCAGCAGTGGACGACAGACAGATCCCGCAGCAGTTCAGTATTTT. The chain combines TRBV6-1 with TRBJ2-3, with D perhaps matching TRBD1 (5 bases). V was cut by 4 bases and J by 12 bases, with 26 bases left in between. CDR1 is MNHNS and CDR2 is SASEGT in the germline V gene. The CDR3 has 16 residues.

The V call is TRBV7-6, the J call TRBJ2-1; 7 positions agree with TRBD2. The germline V gene encodes CDR1 SGHVS and CDR2 FNYEAQ. CDR3 length: 15 residues. Losses at the gene ends were 5 bases for V and 8 bases for J; bases not matched to a gene: 12. This CDR3 reads CASSTQRGLTHEQFF. DNA of the CDR3: TGTGCCAGCAGCACCCAGCGGGGCCTCACTCATGAGCAGTTCTTC.

This clone has just a few counts. The CDR3 region is CASSRGQSSGNTIYF. The DNA for the CDR3 is TGCGCCAGCAGCCGGGGGCAGAGCTCTGGAAACACCATATATTTT. This chain links TRBV4-1 with TRBJ1-3; perhaps TRBD1 as D (6 bases). The CDR3 runs to 15 residues. Germline V gene lookup returns CDR1 MGHRA and CDR2 YSYEKL. V lost 4 bases and J lost 0, with 10 bases in between.

The chain carries TRBV21-1 and TRBJ2-6; the table names TRBD1, a call not compared with the DNA. TRBV21-1 is recorded as a pseudogene. The CDR3 has 19 amino acids. CDR3 sequence reads: CASSKERAGALSGANVLTF. As DNA, the CDR3 is TGTGCCAGCAGCAAAGAGAGGGCAGGGGCTCTCTCTGGGGCCAACGTCCTGACTTTC.

The J gene is TRBJ1-2, the V gene TRBV5-8, with 7 bases that match TRBD1. The CDR3 loop spans 13 amino acids. Germline CDR1 and CDR2: SGHTS and YDEGEE. Trimming took 3 bases from V and 5 from J; bases not matched to a gene: 4. CDR3 coding DNA: TGTGCCAGCAGCTCCACAGGGGATTATGGCTACACCTTC. It translates to CASSSTGDYGYTF. Using reference TRBV5-8 and TRBJ1-2 for the parts outside the CDR3, the full variable domain is EAGVTQSPTHLIKTRGQQATLRCSPISGHTSVYWYQQALGLGLQFLLWYDEGEERNRGNFPPRFSGRQFPNYSSELNVNALELEDSALYLCASSSTGDYGYTFGSGTRLTVV.

The chain joins TRBV10-3 to TRBJ1-2; no reliable D call. Trimming shortened V by 3 bases and J by 0 bases, and 8 bases separated the two germline ends. CDR3 length equals 14 residues. The V gene's germline CDR1 is ENHRY and CDR2 SYGVKD. CDR3 region: CAISEGGTNYGYTF. As DNA, the CDR3 is TGTGCCATCAGTGAAGGCGGGACTAACTATGGCTACACCTTC.

The rearrangement uses TRBV5-4 and TRBJ1-2, with 8 positions matching TRBD1. The CDR3 is made up of 15 amino acids. The junction had 9 bases not matched to a gene; V was cut back by 4 bases and J by 4 bases. Per the germline V gene, CDR1 is SGHNT and CDR2 is YYREEE (reference sequence). For the CDR3, the DNA is TGTGCCAGCAGCCTAGGGACAGGCCGCTTCTATGGCTACACCTTC. Residues: CASSLGTGRFYGYTF.

The chain recombines TRBV2 with TRBJ1-3, with D possibly being TRBD1 (6 bases). In germline, CDR1 is SNHLY, CDR2 FYNNEI. V lost 8 bases to trimming and J lost 2 bases, with 13 bases between them. CDR3 length: 14 amino acids. CDR3 region: CASAGQSPGNTIYF. In DNA, the CDR3 is TGTGCCAGCGCCGGACAGTCCCCTGGAAACACCATATATTTT.

The rearrangement links TRBV7-2 to TRBJ1-5; D gene uncertain. V was trimmed by 1 base and J by 7 bases, leaving 8 bases between them. In germline, CDR1 is SGHTA, CDR2 FQGNSA. The length of the CDR3 is 13 residues. The CDR3: CASSLGTDQPQHF. The CDR3 region has the DNA TGTGCCAGCAGCTTAGGTACAGACCAGCCCCAGCATTTT.

The chain couples TRBV10-3 to TRBJ1-1, with 7 bases aligning to TRBD1. The trim removed 11 bases at V and 3 bases at J, leaving 3 bases unmatched. In germline, CDR1 is ENHRY, CDR2 SYGVKD. The CDR3 sequence is 11 residues long. In DNA, the CDR3 is TGTGCCTCCCAGGGGGACACTGAAGCTTTCTTT. Amino acids: CASQGDTEAFF.

The CDR3 sequence is CASSMRQVHGYTF. Written as DNA, the CDR3 is TGTGCCAGTAGTATGAGGCAGGTTCATGGCTACACCTTC. V and J are TRBV19 and TRBJ1-2; no clear D gene. Germline CDR1 LNHDA, CDR2 SQIVND (reference sequence). The ends were cut back, 3 bases at V and 6 bases at J, with 11 bases in the middle. The CDR3 sequence is 13 residues long.

The genes are TRBV15 and TRBJ1-1; D ambiguous. The CDR3 spans 14 residues. Germline V lookup: CDR1 LNHNV, CDR2 YYDKDF (reference sequence). V lost 0 bases to trimming and J lost 2 bases, with 7 bases between them. CDR3 sequence: CATSRDYGNTEAFF. CDR3 nucleotide sequence: TGTGCCACCAGCAGAGATTACGGCAACACTGAAGCTTTCTTT. The variable domain in full, completed from reference TRBV15 and TRBJ1-1, reads DAMVIQNPRYQVTQFGKPVTLSCSQTLNHNVMYWYQQKSSQAPKLLFHYYDKDFNNEADTPDNFQSRRPNTSFCFLDIRSPGLGDTAMYLCATSRDYGNTEAFFGQGTRLTVV.

This clone has only a few counts. The V call is TRBV18, the J call TRBJ2-3; unclear D gene. Germline-derived CDR1 and CDR2 are KGHSH and LQKENI. Between the trimmed V and J ends, which lost 0 bases and 0 bases, there was a span of 13 bases. CDR3 length equals 17 residues. The DNA for the CDR3 is TGTGCCAGCTCACCACCGCCAGGCCGCCATAGCACAGATACGCAGTATTTT. Translation gives CASSPPPGRHSTDTQYF.

V and J are TRBV5-1 and TRBJ1-1, with no clear D. CDR1 and CDR2 from the germline V gene are SGHRS and YFSETQ. With 2 bases removed from V and 5 bases from J, the gap between germline ends came to 10 bases. The CDR3 is 13 residues long. The CDR3 coding sequence is TGCGCCAGCAGCTTTCAGGACCCGACTGAAGCTTTCTTT. This encodes CASSFQDPTEAFF.

This chain links TRBV4-1 with TRBJ2-3; TRBD1 might be the D (6 bases). This CDR3 contains 18 residues. Germline lookup yields CDR1 MGHRA and CDR2 YSYEKL. V was clipped by 3 bases and J by 0 bases, with 19 bases between them. Here the CDR3 DNA reads TGCGCCAGCAGCCACACGCTCCTACAGGGAACTAGCACAGATACGCAGTATTTT. This codes for CASSHTLLQGTSTDTQYF.

The genes are TRBV6-5 and TRBJ1-5; D may be TRBD1 (5 bases). The CDR3 covers 13 residues. V lost 4 bases and J lost 3, with 7 bases in between. CDR1 is MNHEY and CDR2 is SVGAGI in the germline V gene. The CDR3 DNA follows: TGTGCCAGCAGTTCGGGGCTCAATCAGCCCCAGCATTTT. Its protein product is CASSSGLNQPQHF.

V is TRBV6-6 and J is TRBJ1-2, with D unclear. Germline loops: CDR1 MNHNY, CDR2 SVGAGI (reference sequence). The CDR3 consists of 13 residues. The V end was cut by 8 bases, the J end by 6 bases, with 16 bases between. CDR3 bases: TGTGCCAGCGTATTCAAAGGTTTGGATGGCTACACCTTC. This translates into CASVFKGLDGYTF.

This chain joins TRBV4-2 and TRBJ1-1; 7 bases match TRBD1. CDR3 length: 17 amino acids. V shed 4 bases, J shed 0 bases, and the junction held 11 bases outside the gene matches. Looked up from germline, CDR1 is LGHNA and CDR2 is YNFKEQ. CDR3 DNA: TGTGCCAGCAGCCGCATTCAGGGGGACCTAATGAACACTGAAGCTTTCTTT. This gives the protein CASSRIQGDLMNTEAFF.

The J gene is TRBJ2-7, the V gene TRBV7-9; TRBD2 aligns across 11 bases. V was pared by 5 bases and J by 0 bases, with 6 bases of the junction left unmatched. The CDR3 runs 16 residues. The germline gives CDR1 SEHNR, CDR2 FQNEAQ (reference sequence). The CDR3 DNA reads TGTGCCAGCAGCATTAGACTAGCGGGGAGCTCCTACGAGCAGTACTTC. It translates to CASSIRLAGSSYEQYF.

J is TRBJ2-1 and V is TRBV5-4; possible D gene TRBD2, 6 bases. The ends were cut back, 10 bases at V and 7 bases at J, with 21 bases in the middle. Germline V gene sequence: CDR1 SGHNT, CDR2 YYREEE (reference sequence). The CDR3 sequence is 14 residues long. As DNA, the CDR3 is TGTGCCTACGGGGGAGTGGGGGGTTGGAATGAGCAGTTCTTC. Translated: CAYGGVGGWNEQFF.

The V and J genes are TRBV7-2 and TRBJ1-5; D remains unclear. The length of the CDR3 is 14 residues. Trimming took 0 bases from V and 5 from J, leaving 8 bases between them. CDR1 is SGHTA, CDR2 FQGNSA, per germline. The chain's CDR3 is CASSLASEDQPQHF. CDR3 nucleotide sequence: TGTGCCAGCAGCTTAGCGTCGGAAGATCAGCCCCAGCATTTT.